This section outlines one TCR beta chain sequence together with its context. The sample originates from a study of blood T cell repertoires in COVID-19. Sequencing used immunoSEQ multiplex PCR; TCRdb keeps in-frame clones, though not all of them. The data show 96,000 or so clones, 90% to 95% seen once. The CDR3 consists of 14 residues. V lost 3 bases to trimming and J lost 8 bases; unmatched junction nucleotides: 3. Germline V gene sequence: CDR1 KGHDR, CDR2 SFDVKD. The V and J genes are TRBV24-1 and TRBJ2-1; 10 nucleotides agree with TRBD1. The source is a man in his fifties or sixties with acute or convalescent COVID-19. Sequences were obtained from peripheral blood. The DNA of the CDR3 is TGTGCCACCAGTGATCCGGGACAGGGGCATGAGCAGTTCTTC. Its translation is CATSDPGQGHEQFF.